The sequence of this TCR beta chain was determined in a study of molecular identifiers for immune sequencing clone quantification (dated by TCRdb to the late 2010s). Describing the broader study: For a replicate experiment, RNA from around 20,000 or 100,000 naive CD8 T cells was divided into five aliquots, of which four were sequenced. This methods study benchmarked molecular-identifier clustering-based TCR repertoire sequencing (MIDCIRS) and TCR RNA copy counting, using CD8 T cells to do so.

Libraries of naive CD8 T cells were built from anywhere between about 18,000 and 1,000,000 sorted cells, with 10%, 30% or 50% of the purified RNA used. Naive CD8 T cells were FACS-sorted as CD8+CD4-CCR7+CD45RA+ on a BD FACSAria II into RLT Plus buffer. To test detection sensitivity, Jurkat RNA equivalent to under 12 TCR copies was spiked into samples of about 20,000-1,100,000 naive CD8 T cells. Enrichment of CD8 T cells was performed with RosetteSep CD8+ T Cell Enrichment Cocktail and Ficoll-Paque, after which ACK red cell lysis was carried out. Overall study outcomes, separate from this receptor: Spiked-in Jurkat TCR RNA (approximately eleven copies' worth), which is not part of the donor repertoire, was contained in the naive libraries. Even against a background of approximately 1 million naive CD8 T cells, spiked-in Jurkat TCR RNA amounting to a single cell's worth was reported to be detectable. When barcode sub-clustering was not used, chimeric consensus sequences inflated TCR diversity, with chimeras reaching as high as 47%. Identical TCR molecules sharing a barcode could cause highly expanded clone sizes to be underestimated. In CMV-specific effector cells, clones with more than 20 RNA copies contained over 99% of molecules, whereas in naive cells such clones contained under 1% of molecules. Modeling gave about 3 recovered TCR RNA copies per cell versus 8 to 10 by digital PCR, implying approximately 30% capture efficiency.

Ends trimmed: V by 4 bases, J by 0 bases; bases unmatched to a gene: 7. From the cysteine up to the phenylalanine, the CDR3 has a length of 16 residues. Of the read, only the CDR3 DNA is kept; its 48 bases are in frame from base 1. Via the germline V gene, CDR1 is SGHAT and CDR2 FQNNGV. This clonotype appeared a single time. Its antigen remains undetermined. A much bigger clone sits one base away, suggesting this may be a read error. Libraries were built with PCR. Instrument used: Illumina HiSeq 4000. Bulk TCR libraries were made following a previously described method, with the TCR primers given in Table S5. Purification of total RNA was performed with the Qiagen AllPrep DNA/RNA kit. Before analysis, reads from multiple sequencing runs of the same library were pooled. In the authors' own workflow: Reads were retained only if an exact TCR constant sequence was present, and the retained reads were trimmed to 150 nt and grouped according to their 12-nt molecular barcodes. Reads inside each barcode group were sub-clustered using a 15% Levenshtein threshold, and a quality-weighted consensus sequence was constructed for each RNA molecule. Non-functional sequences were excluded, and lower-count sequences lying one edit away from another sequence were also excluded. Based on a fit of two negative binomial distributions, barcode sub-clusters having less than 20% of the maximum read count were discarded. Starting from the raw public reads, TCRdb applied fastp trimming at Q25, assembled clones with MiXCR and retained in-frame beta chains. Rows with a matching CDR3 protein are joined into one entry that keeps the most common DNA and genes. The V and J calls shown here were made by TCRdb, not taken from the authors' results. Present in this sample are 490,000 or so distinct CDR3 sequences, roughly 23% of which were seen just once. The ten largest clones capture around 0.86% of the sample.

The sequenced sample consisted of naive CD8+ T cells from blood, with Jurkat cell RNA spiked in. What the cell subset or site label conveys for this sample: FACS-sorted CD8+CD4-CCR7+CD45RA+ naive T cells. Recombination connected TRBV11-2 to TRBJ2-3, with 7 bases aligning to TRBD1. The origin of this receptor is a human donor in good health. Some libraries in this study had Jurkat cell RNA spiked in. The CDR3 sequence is CASSYRGRLSTDTQYF. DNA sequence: TGTGCCAGCAGCTACAGGGGACGACTAAGCACAGATACGCAGTATTTT.